This T cell receptor (beta chain) emerged from a study of identical twins (dated by TCRdb to 2015 to 2016). About the investigation overall: To test whether fetal clonotypes persist, this study deep-sequenced TCR alpha and beta repertoires from monozygotic twins, from unrelated adults of various ages, and from cord blood. To rule out contamination, replicate twin experiments were performed at different times with different library preparation protocols.

Library preparation employed 5' RACE. TCRdb records Illumina HiSeq 2000 as the sequencer. Template switching introduced a universal primer binding site; the final cDNA contained a unique molecular identifier, enabling accurate counting of TCR cDNA molecules. Specific primers in the conserved constant-segment region were used to synthesize first-strand cDNA for the TCR alpha and beta chains. To control for contamination, every cDNA library was double barcoded, receiving both a SMART-Mk sample barcode and Illumina barcodes. TruSeq adapter sequences and Illumina sample barcodes were added in two successive PCR steps. Sequencing of the TCR alpha and beta cDNA libraries was done on the Illumina HiSeq platform using custom primers. The original pipeline was this. Unique molecular identifiers were extracted from raw reads with MiGEC, and CDR3 positions were determined with MiXCR. Recombination models were inferred per individual with the repgenHMM and IGoR tools using an EM algorithm. The tcR package in R was used for shared clonotype analysis, with sharing normalized by the product of cloneset sizes. To study raw recombination free of thymic and clonal selection effects, out-of-frame nonproductive sequences were analyzed. TCRdb reran the public reads through fastp at Q25 and MiXCR, keeping productive beta chains. Each record represents a unique CDR3 protein, reported with the most common genes and DNA among its rows. TCRdb, not the authors, supplied the V and J calls. The sample data list around 280,000 distinct CDR3 sequences, and about 8% of these were observed just once. The top ten hold around 2.1% of the sample.

This clonotype has a handful of counts. Its cognate antigen has yet to be identified. Base qualities are missing; no much larger clone stands one base away. All donors were healthy Caucasians. The twin cohort consisted of three pairs of female monozygotic twins, all aged 18 to 29 years. Miltenyi CD45RO+ enrichment and human naive T-cell isolation kits were used to isolate memory (CD45RO+) and naive T cells from PBMC. Summary of the overall study and its limitations: Compared with coincidental sharing between unrelated individuals, an excess of low generation-probability sequences was observed among out-of-frame TCR alpha sequences shared between twins. Excess twin sharing in beta out-of-frame sequences was weaker because fewer shared sequences lowered the signal-to-noise ratio. Abundant cord blood beta clonotypes had fewer insertions, young adult naive repertoires showed a similar but weaker trend, and memory repertoires showed no such trend. Because the same donors could not be followed over many years, the conclusions depended on cross-sectional statistical analysis. Invariant T cells such as MAIT and iNKT could partly confound zero-insertion analyses, although diverse VJ usage argued against such confounding for most clonotypes. In monozygotic twins, out-of-frame TCR alpha sharing was systematically underestimated by recombination models, although the models agreed with sharing between unrelated individuals.

Separately, the same data were catalogued under a study of yellow fever vaccine responses in identical twins. As described in the second report: The authors reported that the T cell response to vaccination in identical twins appeared partly convergent and partly personalized. In identical twins, the study followed T cell clones that responded to the vaccine with precision.

The source material was memory (CD45RO+) T cells sorted from blood. The cell subset or site label, read with the paper, signifies: CD45RO+ enriched T cells. The clonotype originates from a woman under 30 in good health.

The CDR3 in this case is CSVGRGDGYTF. In nucleotides, the sequence is TGCAGCGTTGGGAGGGGAGACGGCTACACCTTC. The rearrangement combines TRBV29-1 with TRBJ1-2; a tentative D call is TRBD1 (5 bases match). From cysteine to phenylalanine, the CDR3 is 11 amino acids long. The sequence is cut down to CDR3 DNA, 33 bases in frame from base 1. V is pared back by 4 bases and J by 8 bases, with 11 bases lying between the germline termini. The germline V gene specifies SQVTM as CDR1 and ANQGSEA as CDR2.